This T cell receptor (beta chain) was recorded in a study of blood T cell repertoires in COVID-19. The CDR3 is 14 residues long. The ends lost 2 bases at V and 5 bases at J; junction bases unmatched: 6. In germline, CDR1 is SQVTM, CDR2 ANQGSEA. The data were produced by immunoSEQ multiplex PCR, yet TCRdb's version contains in-frame clones alone and is incomplete. The sample includes 310,000 or so clones, roughly 86% seen only once; the top ten take less than 2.5%. The J gene is TRBJ2-1, the V gene TRBV29-1; 7 nucleotides match TRBD2. The sequence was obtained from a woman aged 25 to 39 who had recovered from COVID-19. Sequenced: peripheral blood. Written as DNA, the CDR3 is TGCAGCGTTGAACGCGGGGGAGACCACAATGAGCAGTTCTTC. Translating gives CSVERGGDHNEQFF.